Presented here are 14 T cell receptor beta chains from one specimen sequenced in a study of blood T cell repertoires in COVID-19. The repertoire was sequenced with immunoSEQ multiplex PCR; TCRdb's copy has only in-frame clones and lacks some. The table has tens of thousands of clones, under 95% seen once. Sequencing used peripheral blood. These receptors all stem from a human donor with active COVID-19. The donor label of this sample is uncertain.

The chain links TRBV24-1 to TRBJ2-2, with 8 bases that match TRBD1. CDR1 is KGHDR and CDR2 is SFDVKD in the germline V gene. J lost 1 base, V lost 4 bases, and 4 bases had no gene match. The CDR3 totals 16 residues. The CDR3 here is CATSDHGQGNTGELFF. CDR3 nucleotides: TGTGCCACCAGTGACCATGGACAGGGGAACACCGGGGAGCTGTTTTTT.

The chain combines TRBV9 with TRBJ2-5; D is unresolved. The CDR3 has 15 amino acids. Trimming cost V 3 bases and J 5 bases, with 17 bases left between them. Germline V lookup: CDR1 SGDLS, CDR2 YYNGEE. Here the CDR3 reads CASSASGRTTETQYF. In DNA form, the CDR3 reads TGTGCCAGCAGCGCGTCGGGTCGAACCACGGAGACCCAGTACTTC.

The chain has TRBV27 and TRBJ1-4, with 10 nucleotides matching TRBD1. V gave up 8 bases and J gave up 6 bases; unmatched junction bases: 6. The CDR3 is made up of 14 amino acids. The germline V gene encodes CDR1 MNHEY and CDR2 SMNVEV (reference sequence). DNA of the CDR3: TGTGCCAGCGGTAGACAGGGGGCATATGAAAAACTGTTTTTT. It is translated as CASGRQGAYEKLFF.

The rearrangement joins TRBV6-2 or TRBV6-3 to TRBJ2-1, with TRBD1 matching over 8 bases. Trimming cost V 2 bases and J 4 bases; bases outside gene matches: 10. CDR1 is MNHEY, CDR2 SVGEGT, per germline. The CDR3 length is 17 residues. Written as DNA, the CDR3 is TGTGCCAGCAGTTACGCTTTCGAGGGACAGGATTACAATGAGCAGTTCTTC. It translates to CASSYAFEGQDYNEQFF.

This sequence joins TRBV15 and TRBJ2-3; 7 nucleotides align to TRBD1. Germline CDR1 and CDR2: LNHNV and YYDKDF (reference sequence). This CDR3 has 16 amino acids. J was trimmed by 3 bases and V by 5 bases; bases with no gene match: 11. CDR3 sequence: CATSRGARGFTDTQYF. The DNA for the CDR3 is TGTGCCACCAGCCGAGGGGCCAGGGGGTTTACAGATACGCAGTATTTT.

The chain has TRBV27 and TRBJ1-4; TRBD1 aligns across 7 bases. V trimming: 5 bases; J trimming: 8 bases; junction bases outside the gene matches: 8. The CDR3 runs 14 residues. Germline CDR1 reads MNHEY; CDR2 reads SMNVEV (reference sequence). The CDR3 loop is CASSKRDSREKLFF. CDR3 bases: TGTGCCAGCAGTAAAAGGGACAGTCGGGAAAAACTGTTTTTT. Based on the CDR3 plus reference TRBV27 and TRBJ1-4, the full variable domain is EAQVTQNPRYLITVTGKKLTVTCSQNMNHEYMSWYRQDPGLGLRQIYYSMNVEVTDKGDVPEGYKVSRKEKRNFPLILESPSPNQTSLYFCASSKRDSREKLFFGSGTQLSVL.

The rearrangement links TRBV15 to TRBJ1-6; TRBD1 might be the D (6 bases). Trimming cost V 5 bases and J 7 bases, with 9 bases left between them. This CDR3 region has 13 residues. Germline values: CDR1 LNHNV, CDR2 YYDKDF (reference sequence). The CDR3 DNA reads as TGTGCCACCAGCCTAGACAGGAATTCACCCCTCCACTTT. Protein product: CATSLDRNSPLHF.

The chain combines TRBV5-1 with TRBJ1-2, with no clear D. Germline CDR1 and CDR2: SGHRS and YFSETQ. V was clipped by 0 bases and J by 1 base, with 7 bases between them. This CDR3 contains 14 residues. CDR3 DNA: TGCGCCAGCAGCTTGGAGCCGGTTAACTATGGCTACACCTTC. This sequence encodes CASSLEPVNYGYTF.

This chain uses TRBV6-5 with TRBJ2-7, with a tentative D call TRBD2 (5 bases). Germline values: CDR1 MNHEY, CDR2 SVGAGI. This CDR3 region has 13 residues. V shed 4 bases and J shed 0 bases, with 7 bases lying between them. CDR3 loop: CASSWTPSYEQYF. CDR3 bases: TGTGCCAGCAGTTGGACTCCCTCCTACGAGCAGTACTTC.

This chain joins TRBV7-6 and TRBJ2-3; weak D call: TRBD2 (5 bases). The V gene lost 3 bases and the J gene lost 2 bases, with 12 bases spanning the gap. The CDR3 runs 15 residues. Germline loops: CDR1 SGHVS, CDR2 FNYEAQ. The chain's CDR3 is CASSLESGTTDTQYF. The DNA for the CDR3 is TGTGCCAGCAGCTTGGAGAGCGGAACCACAGATACGCAGTATTTT.

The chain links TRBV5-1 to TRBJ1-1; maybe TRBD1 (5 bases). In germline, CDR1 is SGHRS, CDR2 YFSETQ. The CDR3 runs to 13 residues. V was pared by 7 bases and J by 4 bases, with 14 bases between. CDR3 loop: CASGVRGGTEAFF. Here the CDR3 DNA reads TGCGCCAGCGGGGTACGGGGGGGCACTGAAGCTTTCTTT.

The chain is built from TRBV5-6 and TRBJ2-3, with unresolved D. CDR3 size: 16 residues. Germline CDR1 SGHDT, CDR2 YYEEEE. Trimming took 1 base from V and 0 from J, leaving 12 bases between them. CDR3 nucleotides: TGTGCCAGCAGCTTGTTAGAACTCTTGAGCACAGATACGCAGTATTTT. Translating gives CASSLLELLSTDTQYF.

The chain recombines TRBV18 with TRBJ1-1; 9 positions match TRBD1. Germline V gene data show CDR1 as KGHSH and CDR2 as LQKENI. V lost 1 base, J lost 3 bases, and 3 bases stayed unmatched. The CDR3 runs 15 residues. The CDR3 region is CASSPQGQGYTEAFF. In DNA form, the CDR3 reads TGTGCCAGCTCACCACAGGGACAGGGCTACACTGAAGCTTTCTTT.

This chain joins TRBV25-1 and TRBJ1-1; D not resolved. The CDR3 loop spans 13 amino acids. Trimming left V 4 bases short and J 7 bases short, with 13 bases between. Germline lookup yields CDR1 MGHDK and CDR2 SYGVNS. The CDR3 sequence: CASSVETAGEAFF. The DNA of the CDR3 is TGTGCCAGCAGTGTCGAAACAGCAGGTGAAGCTTTCTTT.